This T cell receptor beta chain was found in a study of CD8 T cells in ankylosing spondylitis. Study outcomes and limitations: Characteristic of ankylosing spondylitis blood, it appeared, was a TCR beta motif comprising fewer than 10 highly homologous variants. Researchers report that disease-linked clones proved CD8+ and relatively rare in peripheral blood. In ankylosing spondylitis patients, matched synovial fluid reportedly showed significant enrichment of disease-linked clones.

Ten or more counts support this clonotype. The antigen remains undetermined. Making use of molecular barcodes, quantitative 5'-RACE generated TCR beta libraries. Each CDR3 protein gets one entry after TCRdb re-called the 5' RACE reads with MiXCR. The table shows approximately 92,000 distinct CDR3 sequences, with about 8.8% occurring only once. The CDR3 totals 16 residues. Germline CDR1 and CDR2: SGHVS and FQNEAQ. The V and J ends lost 1 base and 5 bases respectively, with 15 bases between them. The rearrangement joins TRBV7-8 to TRBJ1-5; D not certain. The receptor was isolated from a male donor with ankylosing spondylitis or in good health (not recorded which). Sequences were obtained from blood, either unsorted or a sorted T cell fraction (not recorded which). CDR3 protein: CASSLGGLLGDQPQHF. The CDR3 DNA sequence: TGTGCCAGCAGCTTAGGTGGGCTCCTTGGGGATCAGCCCCAGCATTTT.